A single sample gave rise to the 8 T cell receptor beta chains below, sequenced in a study of cytomegalovirus exposure and HLA in healthy donors. PCR was performed using 60 Vbeta and 13 Jbeta primers. Assay: immunoSEQ multiplex PCR; the TCRdb copy retains only in-frame clones and omits some. The profile shows roughly 140,000 clones, more than 75% of them singletons. The sample consisted of PBMCs. These receptors all stem from a woman younger than 35 in good health and CMV-seropositive.

The V gene is TRBV11-3, the J gene TRBJ2-1; 11 positions match TRBD2. The V and J ends lost 5 bases and 6 bases, in that order; junction bases with no gene match: 6. The germline CDR1 and CDR2 sequences are SGHNT and YENEEA. This CDR3 is 15 amino acids long. CDR3 loop: CASSAHLAGGNEQFF. CDR3 nucleotides: TGTGCCAGCAGCGCACACCTAGCGGGGGGCAATGAGCAGTTCTTC.

The chain joins TRBV9 to TRBJ1-4; maybe TRBD1 (5 bases). Trimming shortened V by 4 bases and J by 13 bases, and 20 bases separated the two germline ends. CDR1 and CDR2 (germline): SGDLS, YYNGEE. This CDR3 region has 14 residues. The CDR3 spells CASSPGTHVDRLFF. The CDR3 DNA follows: TGTGCCAGCAGCCCAGGGACTCACGTCGATAGACTGTTTTTT.

This clone was picked up a small number of times. The CDR3 here is CASSFSRTDQPQHF. The CDR3 nucleotides are TGTGCCAGCAGTTTTTCGAGGACTGATCAGCCCCAGCATTTT. The chain couples TRBV27 to TRBJ1-5; D unresolved. Looked up from germline, CDR1 is MNHEY and CDR2 is SMNVEV (reference sequence). This CDR3 region has 14 residues. The V end was cut by 3 bases, the J end by 5 bases, with 11 bases between.

This clone appeared once. V usage is TRBV2 and J usage is TRBJ1-2; D is perhaps TRBD1 (6 bases). V dropped 6 bases and J dropped 4 bases, with 12 bases sitting between them. Germline CDR1 and CDR2: SNHLY and FYNNEI. This CDR3 contains 13 residues. CDR3 coding DNA: TGTGCCAGCAGCTCCCCAGGGGTCTATGGCTACACCTTC. The encoded protein is CASSSPGVYGYTF.

This clone occurred a few times. The J gene is TRBJ2-7, the V gene TRBV5-1; D gene unclear. The CDR3 runs 15 residues. Germline V CDR1 and CDR2: SGHRS, YFSETQ. Trimming pared 3 bases from V and 0 bases from J, leaving 13 bases between. CDR3 region: CASSSSTGFSYEQYF. The CDR3 DNA follows: TGCGCCAGCAGCTCGTCCACGGGTTTCTCCTACGAGCAGTACTTC.

This sequence joins TRBV19 and TRBJ2-4, with 7 bases matching TRBD2. The CDR3 is made up of 14 amino acids. J was trimmed by 6 bases and V by 5 bases; bases with no gene match: 7. Per the germline V gene, CDR1 is LNHDA and CDR2 is SQIVND (reference sequence). This CDR3 is CASSGSGETNIQYF. CDR3 nucleotides: TGTGCCAGTAGTGGCAGCGGGGAAACAAACATTCAGTACTTC.

This clone came up a few times. This chain connects TRBV6-1 to TRBJ2-7; 8 bases are a match to TRBD2. V lost 2 bases, J lost 5 bases, and 11 bases stayed unmatched. Looked up from germline, CDR1 is MNHNS and CDR2 is SASEGT. This CDR3 is 16 amino acids long. The CDR3 bases are TGTGCCAGCAGTGAACCCCCGGCGGGGGGCGAGGACGAGCAGTACTTC. It codes for CASSEPPAGGEDEQYF.

This clone was counted between two and nine times. V gene TRBV9 combines with J gene TRBJ2-3; TRBD2 aligns across 7 bases. The CDR3 is 14 amino acids. The ends lost 0 bases at V and 4 bases at J; junction bases unmatched: 2. Germline values: CDR1 SGDLS, CDR2 YYNGEE. CDR3 sequence reads: CASSVVAGSDTQYF. DNA of the CDR3: TGTGCCAGCAGCGTAGTAGCGGGCTCAGATACGCAGTATTTT.